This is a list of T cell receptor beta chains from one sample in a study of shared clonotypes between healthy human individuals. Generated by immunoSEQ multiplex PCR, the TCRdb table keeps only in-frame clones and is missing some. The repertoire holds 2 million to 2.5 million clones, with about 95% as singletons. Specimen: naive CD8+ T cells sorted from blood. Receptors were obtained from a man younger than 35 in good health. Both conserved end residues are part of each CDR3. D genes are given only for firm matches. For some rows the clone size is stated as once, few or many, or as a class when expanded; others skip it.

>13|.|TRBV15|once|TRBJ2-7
TGTGCCACCTCATTTGGACAGCACTACGAGCAGTACTTC
CATSFGQHYEQYF
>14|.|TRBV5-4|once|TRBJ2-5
TGTGCCAGCAGCTTGCAGGGTGCGGGAGAGACCCAGTACTTC
CASSLQGAGETQYF
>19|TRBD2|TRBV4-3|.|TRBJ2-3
TGCGCCAGCAGCCATGTTGGACTAGCGGGAGGCAGGGGGACAGATACGCAGTATTTT
CASSHVGLAGGRGTDTQYF
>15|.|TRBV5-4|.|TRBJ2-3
TGTGCCAGCAGAGAAAGGGGGTCTAGCACAGATACGCAGTATTTT
CASRERGSSTDTQYF
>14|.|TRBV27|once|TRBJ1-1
TGTGCCAGCAGTTTATCGGCGGGAAACACTGAAGCTTTCTTT
CASSLSAGNTEAFF
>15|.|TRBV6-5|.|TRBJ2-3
TGTGCCAGCAGTTACTCTGGGGAAGGGCCAGATACGCAGTATTTT
CASSYSGEGPDTQYF
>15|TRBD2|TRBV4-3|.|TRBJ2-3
TGCGCCAGCAGTACGACTAGCGGGTTGGTAGATACGCAGTATTTT
CASSTTSGLVDTQYF
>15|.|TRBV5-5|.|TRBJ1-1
TGTGCCAGCAGCTTGGGTGTCAGCTTGAACACTGAAGCTTTCTTT
CASSLGVSLNTEAFF
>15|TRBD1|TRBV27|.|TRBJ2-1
TGTGCCAGCAGTGAGGGACAGGGGGCGCTCGATGAGCAGTTCTTC
CASSEGQGALDEQFF
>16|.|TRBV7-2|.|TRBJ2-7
TGTGCCAGCAGCTTAGGTGCTAGGGGGAGCCCCTACGAGCAGTACTTC
CASSLGARGSPYEQYF
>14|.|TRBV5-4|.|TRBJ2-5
TGTGCCAGCAGCTGGGAGGGGGAGCAAGAGACCCAGTACTTC
CASSWEGEQETQYF
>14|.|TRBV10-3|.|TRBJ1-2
TGTGCCATCAGTGAAGTCGCACATAACTATGGCTACACCTTC
CAISEVAHNYGYTF
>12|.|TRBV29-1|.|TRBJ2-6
TGCAGCGTTGAGTATCCCGTCAACGTCCTGACTTTC
CSVEYPVNVLTF
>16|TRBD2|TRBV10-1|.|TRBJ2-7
TGCGCCAGCAGTGAATACGGGACTAGCGGGAGAACCGAGCAGTACTTC
CASSEYGTSGRTEQYF
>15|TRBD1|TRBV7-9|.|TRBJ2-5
TGTGCCAGCAGCTTAAGGGACAGACGAGAAGAGACCCAGTACTTC
CASSLRDRREETQYF
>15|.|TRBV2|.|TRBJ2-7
TGTGCCAGCAGTGAAGGGGCAGGACTCTCCTACGAGCAGTACTTC
CASSEGAGLSYEQYF
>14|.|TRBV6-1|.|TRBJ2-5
TGTGCCAGCAGTGAACAGGGCTACCAAGAGACCCAGTACTTC
CASSEQGYQETQYF
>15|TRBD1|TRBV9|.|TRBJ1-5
TGTGCCAGCAGCGGTCCCGGGACAGGGTCGCAGCCCCAGCATTTT
CASSGPGTGSQPQHF
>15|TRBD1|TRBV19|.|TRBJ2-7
TGTGCCAGTAGTGCCCGGGACAGGGGGCCCTACGAGCAGTACTTC
CASSARDRGPYEQYF
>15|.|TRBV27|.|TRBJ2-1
TGTGCCAGCAGTTTATCTTCCGGGGTCGGCAATGAGCAGTTCTTC
CASSLSSGVGNEQFF
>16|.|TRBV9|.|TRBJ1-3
TGTGCCAGCAGCGTAGATGGGGCAACCTCTGGAAACACCATATATTTT
CASSVDGATSGNTIYF
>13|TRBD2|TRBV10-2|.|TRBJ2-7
TGCGCCAGCAGTGACGGGGGGTCCTACGAGCAGTACTTC
CASSDGGSYEQYF
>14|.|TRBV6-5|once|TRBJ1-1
TGTGCCAGCAGTTACCCGGGACAGAACACTGAAGCTTTCTTT
CASSYPGQNTEAFF
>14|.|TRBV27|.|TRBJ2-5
TGTGCCAGCAGTTTAAGGTTTGGGCAAGAGACCCAGTACTTC
CASSLRFGQETQYF
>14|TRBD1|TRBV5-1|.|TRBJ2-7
TGCGCCAGCAGTTCCGGGACAGGGTACTACGAGCAGTACTTC
CASSSGTGYYEQYF
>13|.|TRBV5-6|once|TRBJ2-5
TGTGCCAGCAGCTTGGAGACTCAGGGGACCCAGTACTTC
CASSLETQGTQYF
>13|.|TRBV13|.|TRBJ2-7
TGTGCCAGCAGCGGGCAGAAGTCCTACGAGCAGTACTTC
CASSGQKSYEQYF
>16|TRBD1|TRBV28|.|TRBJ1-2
TGTGCCAGCGGCCCGCCGTGGACAGGGGAGGACTATGGCTACACCTTC
CASGPPWTGEDYGYTF
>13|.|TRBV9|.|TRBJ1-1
TGTGCCAGCAGCGCCGACAGTTTCAGGGAAGCTTTCTTT
CASSADSFREAFF
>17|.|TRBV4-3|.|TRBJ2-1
TGCGCCAGCAGCCAGGGGACGGGACTCTACTCCTACAATGAGCAGTTCTTC
CASSQGTGLYSYNEQFF
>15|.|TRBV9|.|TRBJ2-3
TGTGCCAGCAGCGTAGTAGTGGCGGACACAGATACGCAGTATTTT
CASSVVVADTDTQYF
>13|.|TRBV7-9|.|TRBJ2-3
TGTGCCAGCAGCGCACCTAGCACAGATACGCAGTATTTT
CASSAPSTDTQYF
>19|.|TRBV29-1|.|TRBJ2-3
TGCAGCGAGAAGGATGAAGTTCCAGCCAGTGTACCGCGCACAGATACGCAGTATTTT
CSEKDEVPASVPRTDTQYF
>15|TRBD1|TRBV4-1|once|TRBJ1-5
TGCGCCAGCAGCCAAGGGGGGACAGGTGGACAGCCCCAGCATTTT
CASSQGGTGGQPQHF
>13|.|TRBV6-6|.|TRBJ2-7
TGTGCCAGCAGTTACTCCCTCTCCTACGAGCAGTACTTC
CASSYSLSYEQYF
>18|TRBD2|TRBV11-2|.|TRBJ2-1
TGTGCCAGCAGCCCCTTAGCGCTAGCGGGAGGGTCCTACAATGAGCAGTTCTTC
CASSPLALAGGSYNEQFF
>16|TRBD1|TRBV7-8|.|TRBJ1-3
TGTGCCAGCAGTCCCCTTACAGGGGTCTCTGGAAACACCATATATTTT
CASSPLTGVSGNTIYF
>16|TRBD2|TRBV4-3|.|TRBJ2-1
TGCGCCAGCAGCCAATACCCAGCGGGAGGGCCTGATGAGCAGTTCTTC
CASSQYPAGGPDEQFF
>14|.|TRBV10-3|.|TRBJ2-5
TGTGCCATCAGCCGGGACGGTCCTCAAGAGACCCAGTACTTC
CAISRDGPQETQYF
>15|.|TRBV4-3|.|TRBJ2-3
TGCGCCAGCAGCCCCCGGGACTCTCGCACAGATACGCAGTATTTT
CASSPRDSRTDTQYF
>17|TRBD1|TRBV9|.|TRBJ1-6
TGTGCCAGCAGCGTAGCCCAGGGGGCCGACTATAATTCACCCCTCCACTTT
CASSVAQGADYNSPLHF
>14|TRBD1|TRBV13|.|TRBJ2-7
TGTGCCAGCAGCCTCCGACAGGGGGGCTACGAGCAGTACTTC
CASSLRQGGYEQYF
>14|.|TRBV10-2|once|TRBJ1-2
TGCGCCAGCAGTGAGTCAGGGCAGATAGATGGCTACACCTTC
CASSESGQIDGYTF
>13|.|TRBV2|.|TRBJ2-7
TGTGCCAGCAGTGAATCATCTTCCTACGAGCAGTACTTC
CASSESSSYEQYF
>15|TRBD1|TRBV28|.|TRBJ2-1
TGTGCCAGCAGCACCGGGACAGGTTATGAGATTGAGCAGTTCTTC
CASSTGTGYEIEQFF
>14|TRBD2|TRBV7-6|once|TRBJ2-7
TGTGCCAGCAGCTTTGGGGAGGGCCCATACGAGCAGTACTTC
CASSFGEGPYEQYF
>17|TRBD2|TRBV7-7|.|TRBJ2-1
TGTGCTAGCAGCCCGAGACTAGCGGGAGTGGGGAACAATGAGCAGTTCTTC
CASSPRLAGVGNNEQFF
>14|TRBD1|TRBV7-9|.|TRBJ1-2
TGTGCCAGCAGCTTGGAACAGGGGCTTAGGGGCTACACCTTC
CASSLEQGLRGYTF
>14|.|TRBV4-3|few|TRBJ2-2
TGCGCCAGCAGCCAAGGCCTCAACACCGGGGAGCTGTTTTTT
CASSQGLNTGELFF
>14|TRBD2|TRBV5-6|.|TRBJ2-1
TGTGCCAGCAGCTTGGGGACTAGTATCAATGAGCAGTTCTTC
CASSLGTSINEQFF